This TCR beta chain is drawn from a study of control samples from healthy donors and cancer patients. Here immunoSEQ multiplex PCR was the method, and the copy in TCRdb shows in-frame clones only, minus some. The sample lists around 140,000 clones; more than 80% were seen once. Per germline, CDR1 MGHRA and CDR2 YSYEKL. The CDR3 has 15 residues. V lost 1 base and J lost 2; bases outside the gene matches: 5. The rearrangement uses TRBV4-1 and TRBJ2-7; TRBD2 agrees at 7 bases. The sequenced material came from blood. The sequence came from a man younger than 35 in good health. The CDR3 DNA sequence: TGCGCCAGCAGCCAAGTAGCTAGCGGAACCTACGAGCAGTACTTC. Translation gives CASSQVASGTYEQYF.